This T cell receptor (beta chain) was sequenced for a study of chemoradiotherapy in HPV16-positive cancers. Overall study context: Two HPV16-positive patients' cells yielded candidate HPV-specific clones and common motifs. Study results and caveats: HPV-responsive T-cell expansion during chemoradiotherapy was linked to improved recurrence-free survival in HPV16-positive patients. HPV-specific T cells were functionally defined from only two HPV16-positive patients. During treatment, candidate HPV-specific clones and E7-related motifs expanded in tumor.

Germline V gene data show CDR1 as SGHTA and CDR2 as FQGNSA. This CDR3 has 15 amino acids. The ends lost 4 bases at V and 5 bases at J; junction bases unmatched: 10. TCRdb's table, derived via immunoSEQ multiplex PCR, lists solely in-frame clones and lacks some. The data contain 9,500 to 15,000 clones, around 87% of them seen just once; the ten biggest clones take up around 5%. This clone came up once. What it binds is unknown. The chain is built from TRBV7-2 and TRBJ1-1, with 7 bases aligning to TRBD1. This receptor was identified in a human donor with HPV-associated anogenital cancer. The specimen was blood, collected from a patient who underwent chemoradiotherapy. This CDR3 is CASSSDRARETEAFF. DNA of the CDR3: TGTGCCAGCAGCTCCGACAGGGCTAGGGAAACTGAAGCTTTCTTT.